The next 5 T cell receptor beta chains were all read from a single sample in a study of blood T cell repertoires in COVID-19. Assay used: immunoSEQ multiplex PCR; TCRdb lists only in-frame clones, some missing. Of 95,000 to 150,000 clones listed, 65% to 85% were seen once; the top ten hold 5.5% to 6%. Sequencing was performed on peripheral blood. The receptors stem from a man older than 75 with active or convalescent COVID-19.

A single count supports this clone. CDR3 sequence reads: CASSLETYTDTQYF. The CDR3 nucleotides are TGTGCCAGCAGCTTAGAAACCTACACAGATACGCAGTATTTT. The chain uses TRBV11-2 and TRBJ2-3; D is undetermined. This CDR3 region has 14 residues. Per the germline V gene, CDR1 is SGHAT and CDR2 is FQNNGV. Trimming removed 0 bases from V and 2 bases from J, with 6 bases in between.

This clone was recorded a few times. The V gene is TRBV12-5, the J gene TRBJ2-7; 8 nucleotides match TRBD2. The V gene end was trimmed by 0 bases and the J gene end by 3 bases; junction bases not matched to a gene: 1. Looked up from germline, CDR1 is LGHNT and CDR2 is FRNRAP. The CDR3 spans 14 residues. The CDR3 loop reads CASGLVAGDYEQYF. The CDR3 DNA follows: TGTGCTAGTGGTTTGGTAGCGGGAGACTACGAGCAGTACTTC.

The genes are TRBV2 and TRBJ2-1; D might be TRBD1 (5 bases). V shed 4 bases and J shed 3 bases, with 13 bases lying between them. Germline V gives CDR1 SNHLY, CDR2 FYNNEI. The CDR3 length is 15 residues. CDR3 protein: CASSVDRSIYNEQFF. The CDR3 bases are TGTGCCAGCAGTGTAGACAGAAGTATCTACAATGAGCAGTTCTTC.

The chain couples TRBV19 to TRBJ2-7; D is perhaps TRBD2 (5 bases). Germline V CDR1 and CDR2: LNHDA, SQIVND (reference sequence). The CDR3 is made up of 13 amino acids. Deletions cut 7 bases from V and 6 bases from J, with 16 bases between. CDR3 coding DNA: TGTGCCAGTAAGCCCCCGAGAGAGGGCGAGCAGTACTTC. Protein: CASKPPREGEQYF.

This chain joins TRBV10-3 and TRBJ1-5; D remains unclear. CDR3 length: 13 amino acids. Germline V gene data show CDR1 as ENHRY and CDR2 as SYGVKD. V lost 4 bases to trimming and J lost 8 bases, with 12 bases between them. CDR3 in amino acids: CAISVGSGEPQHF. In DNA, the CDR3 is TGTGCCATCAGTGTGGGCAGCGGGGAGCCCCAGCATTTT.